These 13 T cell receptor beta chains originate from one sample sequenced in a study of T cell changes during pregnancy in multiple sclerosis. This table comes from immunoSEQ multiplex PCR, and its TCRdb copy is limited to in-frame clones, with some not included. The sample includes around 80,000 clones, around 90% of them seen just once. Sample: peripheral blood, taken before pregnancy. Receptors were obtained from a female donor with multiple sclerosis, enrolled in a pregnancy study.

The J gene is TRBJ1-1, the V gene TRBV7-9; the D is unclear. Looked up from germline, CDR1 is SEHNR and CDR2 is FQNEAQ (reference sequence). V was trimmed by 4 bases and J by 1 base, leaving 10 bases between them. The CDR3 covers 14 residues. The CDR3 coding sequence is TGTGCCAGCAGCTCACGGGGAGCGAACACTGAAGCTTTCTTT. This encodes CASSSRGANTEAFF.

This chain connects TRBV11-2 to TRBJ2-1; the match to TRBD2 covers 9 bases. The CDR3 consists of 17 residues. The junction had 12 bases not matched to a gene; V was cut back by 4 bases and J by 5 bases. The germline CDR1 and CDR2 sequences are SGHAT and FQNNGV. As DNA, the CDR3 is TGTGCCAGCAGCTATCTCCAGCGGGGGGATCCCCACAATGAGCAGTTCTTC. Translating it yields CASSYLQRGDPHNEQFF.

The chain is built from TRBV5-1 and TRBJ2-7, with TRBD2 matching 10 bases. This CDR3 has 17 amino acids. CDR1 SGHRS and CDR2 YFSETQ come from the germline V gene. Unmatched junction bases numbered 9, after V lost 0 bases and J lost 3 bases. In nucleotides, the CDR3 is TGCGCCAGCAGCTTGGAACTAGCGGGATTCCCCCTCTACGAGCAGTACTTC. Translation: CASSLELAGFPLYEQYF.

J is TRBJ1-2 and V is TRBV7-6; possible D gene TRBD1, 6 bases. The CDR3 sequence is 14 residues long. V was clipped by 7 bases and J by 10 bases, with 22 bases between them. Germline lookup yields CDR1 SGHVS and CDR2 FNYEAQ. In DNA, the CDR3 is TGTGCCAGCAACTCGGTCAAGGGACACGAAGTCTACACCTTC. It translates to CASNSVKGHEVYTF.

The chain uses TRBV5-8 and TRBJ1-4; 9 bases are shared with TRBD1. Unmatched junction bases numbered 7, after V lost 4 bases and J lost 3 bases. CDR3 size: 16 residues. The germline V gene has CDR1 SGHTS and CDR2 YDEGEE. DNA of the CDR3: TGTGCCAGCAGCATGGGACAGGGTCGGGCTAATGAAAAACTGTTTTTT. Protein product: CASSMGQGRANEKLFF.

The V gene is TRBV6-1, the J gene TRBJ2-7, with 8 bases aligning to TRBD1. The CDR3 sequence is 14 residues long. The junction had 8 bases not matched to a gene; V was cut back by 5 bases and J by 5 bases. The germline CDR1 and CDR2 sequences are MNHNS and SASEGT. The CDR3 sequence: CASSFRQGADEQYF. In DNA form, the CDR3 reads TGTGCCAGCAGTTTTAGGCAGGGGGCTGACGAGCAGTACTTC.

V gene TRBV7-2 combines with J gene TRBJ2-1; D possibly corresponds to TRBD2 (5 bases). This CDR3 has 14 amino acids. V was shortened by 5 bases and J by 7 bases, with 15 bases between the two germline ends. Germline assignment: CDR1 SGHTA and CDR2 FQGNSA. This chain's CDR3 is CASSPSLALNEQFF. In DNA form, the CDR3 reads TGTGCCAGCAGCCCGTCTCTAGCCTTGAATGAGCAGTTCTTC.

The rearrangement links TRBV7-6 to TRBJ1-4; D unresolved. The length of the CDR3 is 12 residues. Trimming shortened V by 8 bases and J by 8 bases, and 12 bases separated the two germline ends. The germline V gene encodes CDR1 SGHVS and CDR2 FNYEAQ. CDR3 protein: CASSRPGEKLFF. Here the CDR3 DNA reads TGTGCCAGCTCCCGACCGGGGGAAAAACTGTTTTTT.

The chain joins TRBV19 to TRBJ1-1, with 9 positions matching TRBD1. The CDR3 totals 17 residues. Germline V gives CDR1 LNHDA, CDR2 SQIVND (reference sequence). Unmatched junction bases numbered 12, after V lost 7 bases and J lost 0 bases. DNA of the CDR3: TGTGCCAGTACCCCCAGGGGACAGGGTTATATGAACACTGAAGCTTTCTTT. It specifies CASTPRGQGYMNTEAFF.

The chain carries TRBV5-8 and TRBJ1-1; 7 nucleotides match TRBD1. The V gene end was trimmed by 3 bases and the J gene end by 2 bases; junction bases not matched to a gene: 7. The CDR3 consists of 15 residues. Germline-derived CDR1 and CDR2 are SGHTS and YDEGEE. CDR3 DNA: TGTGCCAGCAGCTCGACAGGGATCCTTAACACTGAAGCTTTCTTT. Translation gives CASSSTGILNTEAFF. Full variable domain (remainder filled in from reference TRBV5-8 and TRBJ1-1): EAGVTQSPTHLIKTRGQQATLRCSPISGHTSVYWYQQALGLGLQFLLWYDEGEERNRGNFPPRFSGRQFPNYSSELNVNALELEDSALYLCASSSTGILNTEAFFGQGTRLTVV.

The CDR3 spells CASSPDPEVEKLFF. Here the CDR3 DNA reads TGTGCCAGCAGCCCTGACCCAGAGGTGGAAAAACTGTTTTTT. The chain joins TRBV5-4 to TRBJ1-4; D remains ambiguous. The CDR3 length is 14 residues. Trimming pared 4 bases from V and 8 bases from J, leaving 15 bases between. Germline CDR1 is SGHNT and CDR2 is YYREEE (reference sequence).

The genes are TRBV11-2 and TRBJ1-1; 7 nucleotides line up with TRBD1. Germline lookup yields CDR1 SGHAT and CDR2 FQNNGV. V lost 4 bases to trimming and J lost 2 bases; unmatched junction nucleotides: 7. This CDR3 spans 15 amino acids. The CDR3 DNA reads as TGTGCCAGCAGCTCCCGCCGACAGGGTAACACTGAAGCTTTCTTT. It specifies CASSSRRQGNTEAFF. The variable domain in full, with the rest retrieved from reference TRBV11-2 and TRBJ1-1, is EAGVAQSPRYKIIEKRQSVAFWCNPISGHATLYWYQQILGQGPKLLIQFQNNGVVDDSQLPKDRFSAERLKGVDSTLKIQPAKLEDSAVYLCASSSRRQGNTEAFFGQGTRLTVV.

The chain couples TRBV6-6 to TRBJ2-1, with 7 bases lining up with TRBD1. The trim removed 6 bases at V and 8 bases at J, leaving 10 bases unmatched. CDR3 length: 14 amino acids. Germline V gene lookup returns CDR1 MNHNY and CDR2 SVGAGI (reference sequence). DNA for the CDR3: TGTGCCAGCAGGCCACAGGGGATTATCGATGAGCAGTTCTTC. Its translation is CASRPQGIIDEQFF.